Presented here are 28 T cell receptor beta chains from one specimen sequenced in a study of response to subunit inactivated influenza vaccine. A single record per CDR3 protein comes from TCRdb applying MiXCR to the RT-PCR reads. The table has 500,000 to 700,000 distinct CDR3 sequences, approximately 24% seen once. The same specimen was also included in a second study, on T cells expressing NK-cell markers. From that second work: TCR beta cDNA was made by 5'RACE template switching with UMIs.

The source was CD4+ T cells sorted from PBMCs, collected 11 to 12 days after vaccination. These TCRs come from a man in his forties or fifties who received an inactivated influenza vaccine.

On this clonotype itself: Mismatch with germline at one junction end may stem from a read error. The CDR3 region has the DNA TGCGGTGCTAGGGAGGGGACAGCCAATTATGGCTACACCTTC. This codes for CGAREGTANYGYTF. The chain is built from TRBV20-1 and TRBJ1-2; TRBD1 aligns across 7 bases. Germline V gene sequence: CDR1 DFQATT, CDR2 SNEGSKA (reference sequence). This CDR3 is 14 amino acids long.

V gene TRBV3-1 combines with J gene TRBJ2-7; D not resolved. Trimming left V 1 base short and J 0 bases short, with 16 bases between. CDR3 size: 17 residues. CDR1 LGHDT and CDR2 YNNKEL come from the germline V gene (reference sequence). CDR3 residues: CASSQARLSTRSYEQYF. CDR3 bases: TGTGCCAGCAGCCAAGCTCGCCTTAGCACCCGCTCCTACGAGCAGTACTTC.

This clonotype has more than one count but fewer than ten. CDR3 region: CASSLVPGLDTQYF. CDR3 nucleotides: TGCGCCAGCAGCTTGGTCCCGGGTTTGGATACGCAGTATTTT. V is TRBV5-1 and J is TRBJ2-3; D gene unclear. The CDR3 has 14 amino acids. V dropped 0 bases and J dropped 6 bases, with 11 bases sitting between them. Germline assignment: CDR1 SGHRS and CDR2 YFSETQ.

The chain links TRBV7-2 to TRBJ2-1; 8 bases fit TRBD2. Germline-derived CDR1 and CDR2 are SGHTA and FQGNSA. Trimming cost V 4 bases and J 6 bases; bases outside gene matches: 8. CDR3 length: 15 residues. DNA of the CDR3: TGTGCCAGCAGCTCCGGGGGGGTCCATTTCAATGAGCAGTTCTTC. It yields the protein CASSSGGVHFNEQFF.

Only a few counts were recorded for this clonotype. The V gene is TRBV6-1, the J gene TRBJ2-5; D is unresolved. The CDR3 contains 15 residues. Looked up from germline, CDR1 is MNHNS and CDR2 is SASEGT. V lost 6 bases and J lost 1, with 15 bases in between. The CDR3, as DNA: TGTGCCAGCAGATCCCGAACTACTATCCAAGAGACCCAGTACTTC. It yields the protein CASRSRTTIQETQYF.

This clonotype came up many times. The V and J genes are TRBV12-3 or TRBV12-4 and TRBJ1-1; possibly TRBD1 for D (5 bases). The CDR3 runs to 14 residues. The ends were cut back, 2 bases at V and 6 bases at J, with 13 bases in the middle. In DNA, the CDR3 is TGTGCCAGCAGTTTACAAGGGGCGGCCGCTGAAGCTTTCTTT. As protein: CASSLQGAAAEAFF.

The V gene is TRBV24-1, the J gene TRBJ1-1; D is undetermined. Germline lookup yields CDR1 KGHDR and CDR2 SFDVKD. The V end was cut by 9 bases, the J end by 7 bases, with 5 bases between. The CDR3 sequence is 9 residues long. The CDR3 spells CATDDEAFF. DNA for the CDR3: TGTGCCACCGATGATGAAGCTTTCTTT.

The rearrangement links TRBV7-2 to TRBJ2-1; D perhaps matches TRBD1 (5 bases). The length of the CDR3 is 13 residues. V dropped 4 bases and J dropped 5 bases, with 9 bases sitting between them. Germline loops: CDR1 SGHTA, CDR2 FQGNSA. CDR3 loop: CASSSRQNNEQFF. DNA of the CDR3: TGTGCCAGCAGCTCTAGACAGAACAATGAGCAGTTCTTC.

This clonotype was counted ten times or more. This chain connects TRBV12-3 or TRBV12-4 to TRBJ1-1, with D hard to call. The CDR3 runs to 13 residues. Trimming removed 3 bases from V and 4 bases from J, with 9 bases in between. In DNA form, the CDR3 reads TGTGCCAGCAGTTTTTCAACGGGCACTGAAGCTTTCTTT. Its translation: CASSFSTGTEAFF.

V is TRBV2 and J is TRBJ2-4, with 7 bases fitting TRBD2. V lost 2 bases, J lost 4 bases, and 8 bases stayed unmatched. Germline CDR1 is SNHLY and CDR2 is FYNNEI. The CDR3 totals 16 residues. The DNA for the CDR3 is TGTGCCAGCAGTGAATCTTGGCTAGCGGAAAAAAACATTCAGTACTTC. Amino acid sequence: CASSESWLAEKNIQYF.

This clonotype came up a few times. This sequence joins TRBV3-1 and TRBJ2-1; possible D gene TRBD2, 5 bases. Trimming left V 2 bases short and J 8 bases short, with 13 bases between. Germline lookup yields CDR1 LGHDT and CDR2 YNNKEL (reference sequence). The CDR3 spans 14 residues. The CDR3 protein is CASSQSPRRDEQFF. The CDR3 nucleotides read TGTGCCAGCAGCCAATCCCCAAGGCGGGATGAGCAGTTCTTC.

The sample holds a few counts of this clonotype. The CDR3 sequence: CSAPGTSWETQYF. As DNA, the CDR3 is TGCAGTGCTCCTGGGACTAGCTGGGAGACCCAGTACTTC. The J gene is TRBJ2-5, the V gene TRBV20-1; the match to TRBD2 covers 9 bases. Germline-derived CDR1 and CDR2 are DFQATT and SNEGSKA (reference sequence). The CDR3 totals 13 residues. J gave up 5 bases and V 5 bases, and 6 bases lay outside the gene matches.

In this sample, this clonotype turned up a few times. The V call is TRBV5-1, the J call TRBJ2-3, with TRBD2 matching over 8 bases. J lost 2 bases, V lost 2 bases, and 4 bases had no gene match. The germline V gene encodes CDR1 SGHRS and CDR2 YFSETQ. The CDR3 contains 15 residues. CDR3 region: CASSFSGTLTDTQYF. The CDR3 DNA follows: TGCGCCAGCAGCTTTAGCGGGACCCTCACAGATACGCAGTATTTT.

This rearrangement joins TRBV7-2 to TRBJ1-5, with D possibly being TRBD1 (6 bases). V was pared by 5 bases and J by 4 bases, with 15 bases between. The CDR3 is 15 amino acids. The germline V gene encodes CDR1 SGHTA and CDR2 FQGNSA. CDR3 nucleotides: TGTGCCAGCAGCCCGGCAGGGACACTTAATCAGCCCCAGCATTTT. As protein: CASSPAGTLNQPQHF.

The rearrangement links TRBV7-2 to TRBJ2-7; D is perhaps TRBD2 (5 bases). The germline V gene has CDR1 SGHTA and CDR2 FQGNSA. This CDR3 contains 13 residues. Trimming cost V 4 bases and J 4 bases, with 11 bases left between them. The CDR3 nucleotides read TGTGCCAGCAGCTCGGACTTCCGGTACGAGCAGTACTTC. Residues: CASSSDFRYEQYF. Based on the CDR3 plus reference TRBV7-2 and TRBJ2-7, the full variable domain is GAGVSQSPSNKVTEKGKDVELRCDPISGHTALYWYRQSLGQGLEFLIYFQGNSAPDKSGLPSDRFSAERTGGSVSTLTIQRTQQEDSAVYLCASSSDFRYEQYFGPGTRLTVT.

The V gene is TRBV20-1, the J gene TRBJ1-1; D uncertain. This CDR3 region has 15 residues. V was shortened by 2 bases and J by 0 bases, with 13 bases between the two germline ends. The V gene's germline CDR1 is DFQATT and CDR2 SNEGSKA (reference sequence). The CDR3 DNA is TGCAGTGCTAGACTGGGGTCATGGGTGAACACTGAAGCTTTCTTT. It is translated as CSARLGSWVNTEAFF.

The V gene is TRBV10-3, the J gene TRBJ2-3; TRBD1 matches at 9 bases. J was trimmed by 4 bases and V by 0 bases; bases with no gene match: 5. CDR3 length equals 16 residues. Germline lookup yields CDR1 ENHRY and CDR2 SYGVKD. The CDR3 sequence is CAISESRTGDSDTQYF. In nucleotides, the CDR3 is TGTGCCATCAGTGAGTCTAGGACAGGGGACTCAGATACGCAGTATTTT.

This clonotype has a count of ten or more. This chain uses TRBV10-3 with TRBJ2-3; 8 positions agree with TRBD2. The CDR3 loop spans 16 amino acids. Germline V lookup: CDR1 ENHRY, CDR2 SYGVKD. V shed 5 bases and J 3 bases; nucleotides not matched to a gene: 10. The CDR3 region has the DNA TGTGCCATCAGTATTTCCAGCGGGAGAAAGACAGATACGCAGTATTTT. It translates to CAISISSGRKTDTQYF.

This clonotype has only a few counts. This sequence joins TRBV5-1 and TRBJ2-7; D not certain. Trimming left V 0 bases short and J 3 bases short, with 13 bases between. This CDR3 comprises 15 residues. Germline V gene data show CDR1 as SGHRS and CDR2 as YFSETQ. The chain's CDR3 is CASSLGLSIIYEQYF. DNA of the CDR3: TGCGCCAGCAGCTTGGGGCTCTCAATAATCTACGAGCAGTACTTC.

The gene calls are TRBV4-2 and TRBJ1-4; D remains unclear. CDR1 is LGHNA and CDR2 is YNFKEQ in the germline V gene. The V end lost 6 bases, the J end lost 5 bases, and 10 bases lay between the germline ends. The CDR3 loop spans 13 amino acids. The CDR3 DNA sequence: TGTGCCAGCAGTCGCTACTCCAATGAAAAACTGTTTTTT. Its protein is CASSRYSNEKLFF.

This clonotype showed up just a few times. The V gene is TRBV7-3, the J gene TRBJ2-1; D is unresolved. Germline loops: CDR1 SGHTA, CDR2 FQGTGA. This CDR3 contains 12 residues. The V gene lost 2 bases and the J gene lost 10 bases, with 9 bases spanning the gap. CDR3 residues: CASSLLGREQFF. CDR3 DNA: TGTGCCAGCAGCTTATTAGGCCGAGAGCAGTTCTTC. Using reference TRBV7-3 and TRBJ2-1 for the parts outside the CDR3, the full variable domain is GAGVSQTPSNKVTEKGKYVELRCDPISGHTALYWYRQSLGQGPEFLIYFQGTGAADDSGLPNDRFFAVRPEGSVSTLKIQRTERGDSAVYLCASSLLGREQFFGPGTRLTVL.

This clonotype has more than one count but fewer than ten. The rearrangement joins TRBV4-2 to TRBJ2-7; TRBD2 matches at 10 bases. CDR3 length equals 13 residues. Germline assignment: CDR1 LGHNA and CDR2 YNFKEQ. Trimming took 0 bases from V and 11 from J; bases not matched to a gene: 4. The chain's CDR3 is CASSQDTSGAEYF. The DNA of the CDR3 is TGTGCCAGCAGCCAAGATACTAGCGGGGCGGAGTACTTC.

The chain carries TRBV4-2 and TRBJ2-1; D ambiguous. Germline V gene data show CDR1 as LGHNA and CDR2 as YNFKEQ. The germline V and J ends were trimmed by 5 bases and 6 bases, with 20 bases remaining between them. The CDR3 loop spans 16 amino acids. The DNA of the CDR3 is TGTGCCAGCAGCTTAGAAGGAACACAACGGACCAATGAGCAGTTCTTC. This codes for CASSLEGTQRTNEQFF.

The rearrangement joins TRBV7-2 to TRBJ2-1; the D is unclear. CDR1 is SGHTA and CDR2 is FQGNSA in the germline V gene. V lost 1 base to trimming and J lost 9 bases, with 7 bases between them. The CDR3 extends over 12 amino acids. The CDR3 region has the DNA TGTGCCAGCAGCTTAGTCCGGGTTGAGCAGTTCTTC. Protein: CASSLVRVEQFF.

The V and J genes are TRBV18 and TRBJ2-2, with 7 bases fitting TRBD2. Germline V CDR1 and CDR2: KGHSH, LQKENI. There are 17 residues in the CDR3. With 0 bases clipped from V and 7 bases from J, the junction kept 11 bases outside the gene matches. The CDR3 DNA follows: TGTGCCAGCTCACCACCGTCTGCGGGAGTTCTTGGCGGGGAGCTGTTTTTT. It yields the protein CASSPPSAGVLGGELFF.

The chain links TRBV5-6 to TRBJ1-4, with D unclear. Trimming stripped 2 bases from V and 10 bases from J, with 18 bases between. CDR1 is SGHDT, CDR2 YYEEEE, per germline. This CDR3 has 15 residues. CDR3 coding DNA: TGTGCCAGCAGCTTTATGAGGCAGGAACCGGGAAAACTGTTTTTT. Its protein product is CASSFMRQEPGKLFF. Looking up the rest from reference TRBV5-6 and TRBJ1-4 gives the full variable domain: DAGVTQSPTHLIKTRGQQVTLRCSPKSGHDTVSWYQQALGQGPQFIFQYYEEEERQRGNFPDRFSGHQFPNYSSELNVNALLLGDSALYLCASSFMRQEPGKLFFGSGTQLSVL.

This clonotype was detected a few times. The chain joins TRBV15 to TRBJ1-4; the D is unclear. V was clipped by 1 base and J by 2 bases, with 5 bases between them. This CDR3 region has 14 residues. Germline V gene lookup returns CDR1 LNHNV and CDR2 YYDKDF (reference sequence). The CDR3 is CATSRADTNEKLFF. In nucleotides, the CDR3 is TGTGCCACCAGCAGAGCGGACACTAATGAAAAACTGTTTTTT.

This clonotype was counted between two and nine times. The chain recombines TRBV20-1 with TRBJ2-1, with 11 bases aligning to TRBD2. The length of the CDR3 is 14 residues. Germline V lookup: CDR1 DFQATT, CDR2 SNEGSKA (reference sequence). The V gene end was trimmed by 6 bases and the J gene end by 3 bases; junction bases not matched to a gene: 4. CDR3 residues: CSAKGLADYNEQFF. The CDR3 DNA reads as TGCAGTGCCAAGGGACTAGCGGACTACAATGAGCAGTTCTTC.